One sample yielded the 14 T cell receptor beta chains listed below, sequenced in a study of PD-1 blockade in classical Hodgkin lymphoma. With no exception, relapse followed autologous stem cell transplantation in all patients, and brentuximab vedotin exposure varied. Some clones are missing from TCRdb's copy, which holds only in-frame ones; the method was immunoSEQ multiplex PCR. The repertoire has about 97,000 clones, 80% to 85% of them found once; the top ten carry 12%. Sequencing was performed on peripheral blood mononuclear cells (PBMCs), taken at baseline. These receptors were collected from a human donor with classical Hodgkin lymphoma.

The chain couples TRBV11-2 to TRBJ2-5, with D uncertain. CDR1 is SGHAT, CDR2 FQNNGV, per germline. V dropped 1 base and J dropped 5 bases, with 5 bases sitting between them. This CDR3 has 12 amino acids. CDR3 sequence (DNA): TGTGCCAGCAGCTTAGTCGACGAGACCCAGTACTTC. Amino acid sequence: CASSLVDETQYF.

The V call is TRBV15, the J call TRBJ2-1; 8 nucleotides agree with TRBD2. Per germline, CDR1 LNHNV and CDR2 YYDKDF (reference sequence). The CDR3 sequence is 15 residues long. V lost 0 bases to trimming and J lost 7 bases; unmatched junction nucleotides: 5. The CDR3 sequence: CATSRDGREGNEQFF. CDR3 sequence (DNA): TGTGCCACCAGCAGAGATGGTCGGGAGGGGAATGAGCAGTTCTTC. Together with reference TRBV15 and TRBJ2-1, the CDR3 gives the full variable domain: DAMVIQNPRYQVTQFGKPVTLSCSQTLNHNVMYWYQQKSSQAPKLLFHYYDKDFNNEADTPDNFQSRRPNTSFCFLDIRSPGLGDTAMYLCATSRDGREGNEQFFGPGTRLTVL.

V is TRBV2 and J is TRBJ2-2; TRBD2 matches 8 bases. CDR3 length: 16 residues. V shed 3 bases and J 0 bases; nucleotides not matched to a gene: 3. Germline V gene data show CDR1 as SNHLY and CDR2 as FYNNEI. Here the CDR3 reads CASSENGGANTGELFF. The CDR3 DNA follows: TGTGCCAGCAGTGAGAACGGGGGGGCGAACACCGGGGAGCTGTTTTTT.

This clone was counted between two and nine times. The chain has TRBV5-1 and TRBJ2-1, with 8 bases matching TRBD2. CDR3 length: 18 amino acids. CDR1 is SGHRS, CDR2 YFSETQ, per germline. Germline trimming cut 1 base from V and 9 bases from J; bases unmatched to any gene: 18. In nucleotides, the CDR3 is TGCGCCAGCAGCTTGAGTTCCAGCGGGAGATCGAGGGGGAGTGAGCAGTTCTTC. Translated: CASSLSSSGRSRGSEQFF. Full variable domain (missing parts from reference TRBV5-1 and TRBJ2-1): KAGVTQTPRYLIKTRGQQVTLSCSPISGHRSVSWYQQTPGQGLQFLFEYFSETQRNKGNFPGRFSGRQFSNSRSEMNVSTLELGDSALYLCASSLSSSGRSRGSEQFFGPGTRLTVL.

J is TRBJ2-7 and V is TRBV2, with TRBD1 as a possible D gene (6 bases). CDR3 length: 13 residues. V dropped 4 bases and J dropped 2 bases, with 9 bases sitting between them. Germline CDR1 is SNHLY and CDR2 is FYNNEI. The CDR3 sequence: CASSGGTTYEQYF. In DNA, the CDR3 is TGTGCCAGCAGTGGAGGGACAACCTACGAGCAGTACTTC. Complete variable domain (other parts from reference TRBV2 and TRBJ2-7): EPEVTQTPSHQVTQMGQEVILRCVPISNHLYFYWYRQILGQKVEFLVSFYNNEISEKSEIFDDQFSVERPDGSNFTLKIRSTKLEDSAMYFCASSGGTTYEQYFGPGTRLTVT.

The chain has TRBV2 and TRBJ1-1; weak D call: TRBD1 (5 bases). V dropped 3 bases and J dropped 1 base, with 9 bases sitting between them. The CDR3 has 14 residues. In germline, CDR1 is SNHLY, CDR2 FYNNEI. The CDR3, as DNA: TGTGCCAGCAGTGACAGGGTCGGGAACACTGAAGCTTTCTTT. This encodes CASSDRVGNTEAFF.

This clone was seen a few times. This chain links TRBV10-3 with TRBJ1-1; the D is unclear. CDR1 and CDR2 from the germline V gene are ENHRY and SYGVKD. The CDR3 has 13 residues. Deletions cut 7 bases from V and 0 bases from J, with 9 bases between. The CDR3 DNA follows: TGTGCCATCAAGCCGGAGTTGAACACTGAAGCTTTCTTT. This translates into CAIKPELNTEAFF.

This clone was detected once. The chain has TRBV27 and TRBJ1-2, with a weak D call TRBD1 (6 bases). V lost 5 bases to trimming and J lost 1 base, with 20 bases between them. CDR3 length equals 17 residues. Germline V gives CDR1 MNHEY, CDR2 SMNVEV (reference sequence). CDR3 nucleotide sequence: TGTGCCAGCAGTAGATTTCAGGGACATAATCTTAACTATGGCTACACCTTC. The encoded protein is CASSRFQGHNLNYGYTF.

This chain joins TRBV9 and TRBJ2-1; 9 bases agree with TRBD1. Trimming cost V 4 bases and J 4 bases; bases outside gene matches: 6. Germline V gene data show CDR1 as SGDLS and CDR2 as YYNGEE. CDR3 length: 15 amino acids. The CDR3 region has the DNA TGTGCCAGCAGCAAACTCGGGACAGGGTACAATGAGCAGTTCTTC. Translation: CASSKLGTGYNEQFF.

The V and J genes are TRBV30 and TRBJ1-1, with D unresolved. Germline CDR1 and CDR2: GTSNPN and SVGIG (reference sequence). There are 11 residues in the CDR3. Trimming pared 5 bases from V and 3 bases from J, leaving 7 bases between. CDR3 bases: TGTGCCTGGGGAAGGGACACTGAAGCTTTCTTT. As protein: CAWGRDTEAFF.

This clone was seen a few times. DNA for the CDR3: TGTGCCAGCAGCCAATCACGGGGGCCTCTAAATGAGCAGTTCTTC. Translation: CASSQSRGPLNEQFF. V usage is TRBV4-2 and J usage is TRBJ2-1; D tentatively fits TRBD1 or TRBD2 (6 bases each). Germline CDR1 and CDR2: LGHNA and YNFKEQ. With 2 bases removed from V and 7 bases from J, the gap between germline ends came to 15 bases. This CDR3 region has 15 residues.

V is TRBV25-1 and J is TRBJ1-2; 7 nucleotides line up with TRBD1. V trimming: 2 bases; J trimming: 5 bases; junction bases outside the gene matches: 2. The V gene's germline CDR1 is MGHDK and CDR2 SYGVNS. The CDR3 has 13 amino acids. The CDR3: CASSETGEYGYTF. The CDR3 nucleotides read TGTGCCAGCAGTGAAACAGGGGAATATGGCTACACCTTC.

The V gene is TRBV7-2, the J gene TRBJ2-3; a possible D gene is TRBD2 (5 bases). V was clipped by 2 bases and J by 5 bases, with 11 bases between them. The germline CDR1 and CDR2 sequences are SGHTA and FQGNSA. The CDR3 spans 14 residues. The CDR3 bases are TGTGCCAGCAGCTTACTAGCACCGGGAGATACGCAGTATTTT. It is translated as CASSLLAPGDTQYF. The variable domain in full, completed from reference TRBV7-2 and TRBJ2-3, reads GAGVSQSPSNKVTEKGKDVELRCDPISGHTALYWYRQSLGQGLEFLIYFQGNSAPDKSGLPSDRFSAERTGGSVSTLTIQRTQQEDSAVYLCASSLLAPGDTQYFGPGTRLTVL.

The J gene is TRBJ2-4, the V gene TRBV14; D ambiguous. V was shortened by 1 base and J by 7 bases, with 8 bases between the two germline ends. Per the germline V gene, CDR1 is SGHDN and CDR2 is FVKESK. CDR3 size: 13 residues. Here the CDR3 DNA reads TGTGCCAGCAGCCAAGGGGCTATGAACATTCAGTACTTC. Amino acid sequence: CASSQGAMNIQYF.